These 30 T cell receptor beta chains were all obtained from the same sample, sequenced in a study of Graves' ophthalmopathy and Graves' hyperthyroidism. TCR beta CDR3 regions were amplified from RNA transcripts. HTBI primers were used in a first-round RT-PCR, which preceded a second-round multiplex PCR. Using its own MiXCR run on the multiplex PCR reads, TCRdb lists one record per CDR3 protein. The sample contains around 1.1 million distinct CDR3 sequences, about 38% of which appear only once. The source material was peripheral blood or thyroid tissue (not recorded which). These receptor sequences come from an adult man with Graves' hyperthyroidism.

The chain couples TRBV12-3 or TRBV12-4 to TRBJ1-1; possibly TRBD1 for D (6 bases). The V gene lost 2 bases and the J gene lost 1 base, with 11 bases spanning the gap. The CDR3 length is 15 residues. CDR3 in amino acids: CASSLNPGANTEAFF. The CDR3 coding sequence is TGTGCCAGCAGTTTAAACCCAGGGGCGAACACTGAAGCTTTCTTT.

Ten or more counts support this clonotype. This rearrangement joins TRBV5-1 to TRBJ1-2; 7 nucleotides match TRBD1. The V and J ends lost 4 bases and 6 bases, in that order; junction bases with no gene match: 12. The CDR3 totals 15 residues. Germline V gives CDR1 SGHRS, CDR2 YFSETQ. The CDR3 bases are TGCGCCAGCAGCGCTCTACCAAGACAGGGCCATGGCTACACCTTC. The encoded protein is CASSALPRQGHGYTF.

This clonotype was recorded many times. This chain joins TRBV20-1 and TRBJ2-5, with unresolved D. CDR1 DFQATT and CDR2 SNEGSKA come from the germline V gene (reference sequence). The CDR3 loop spans 11 amino acids. Trimming shortened V by 5 bases and J by 4 bases, and 8 bases separated the two germline ends. The chain's CDR3 is CSARLGETQYF. The CDR3 coding sequence is TGCAGTGCTCGGTTGGGAGAGACCCAGTACTTC.

This clonotype was seen repeatedly, ten times or more. The V call is TRBV7-9, the J call TRBJ1-6; 7 positions match TRBD1. The CDR3 has 16 residues. Germline V gene lookup returns CDR1 SEHNR and CDR2 FQNEAQ (reference sequence). V was pared by 4 bases and J by 4 bases, with 7 bases of the junction left unmatched. CDR3 bases: TGTGCCAGCAGCTCAAATGGACAGGCTTATAATTCACCCCTCCACTTT. It codes for CASSSNGQAYNSPLHF. The full variable domain, with the rest looked up from reference TRBV7-9 and TRBJ1-6, is DTGVSQNPRHKITKRGQNVTFRCDPISEHNRLYWYRQTLGQGPEFLTYFQNEAQLEKSRLLSDRFSAERPKGSFSTLEIQRTEQGDSAMYLCASSSNGQAYNSPLHFGNGTRLTVT.

This clonotype was counted once. A read error may be the cause here, since a much bigger clone is one base away. The chain is built from TRBV2 and TRBJ1-5, with D unresolved. Germline lookup yields CDR1 SNHLY and CDR2 FYNNEI. The ends were cut back, 4 bases at V and 4 bases at J, with 8 bases in the middle. The length of the CDR3 is 13 residues. The CDR3 coding sequence is TGTGCCAGCAGTGGCTATGGGAATCAGCCCCAGCATTTT. Its translation is CASSGYGNQPQHF.

This clonotype has at least ten counts. The chain carries TRBV14 and TRBJ1-6, with D possibly TRBD1 on 5 matching bases. The CDR3 sequence is 14 residues long. The germline CDR1 and CDR2 sequences are SGHDN and FVKESK. Trimming took 4 bases from V and 9 from J, leaving 13 bases between them. This chain's CDR3 is CASSLQGLGSPLHF. The CDR3 coding sequence is TGTGCCAGCAGCCTGCAGGGTTTGGGTTCACCCCTCCACTTT.

This chain links TRBV5-1 with TRBJ1-2; D remains ambiguous. Per germline, CDR1 SGHRS and CDR2 YFSETQ. Trimming took off 7 bases at V and 8 bases at J, with 21 bases between the two ends. The CDR3 is made up of 14 amino acids. The CDR3 protein is CASLGLADAAGYTF. The DNA of the CDR3 is TGCGCCAGCTTGGGATTGGCAGACGCCGCAGGCTACACCTTC.

This clonotype came up many times. The rearrangement links TRBV6-2 or TRBV6-3 to TRBJ2-5; the D is unclear. The CDR3 length is 14 residues. The germline V gene encodes CDR1 MNHEY and CDR2 SVGEGT. Trimming took 2 bases from V and 0 from J, leaving 7 bases between them. The CDR3 loop is CASSYPDNQETQYF. The DNA of the CDR3 is TGTGCCAGCAGTTACCCAGACAACCAAGAGACCCAGTACTTC.

Many counts were recorded for this clonotype. The chain employs TRBV6-6 and TRBJ1-5; 9 nucleotides match TRBD1. V was clipped by 7 bases and J by 4 bases; unmatched bases: 2. This CDR3 spans 13 amino acids. From germline, CDR1 is MNHNY and CDR2 SVGAGI (reference sequence). Here the CDR3 reads CASTTGGNQPQHF. CDR3 nucleotides: TGTGCCAGCACGACAGGGGGGAATCAGCCCCAGCATTTT.

The chain combines TRBV3-1 with TRBJ1-5, with D unclear. This CDR3 contains 15 residues. Germline V CDR1 and CDR2: LGHDT, YNNKEL (reference sequence). V lost 1 base, J lost 6 bases, and 13 bases lay in between. The CDR3 region has the DNA TGTGCCAGCAGCCAAGGTGAAGCGGGAACTCAGCCCCAGCATTTT. Translation: CASSQGEAGTQPQHF.

In nucleotides, the CDR3 is TGTGCCATCAGTGTAGTGAGATCCGGGATCGCTGGCTACACCTTC. Encoded protein: CAISVVRSGIAGYTF. The rearrangement links TRBV10-3 to TRBJ1-2; D gene unclear. V lost 4 bases to trimming and J lost 7 bases, with 19 bases between them. The CDR3 has 15 amino acids. CDR1 and CDR2 (germline): ENHRY, SYGVKD.

The V call is TRBV29-1, the J call TRBJ1-2; 8 bases are shared with TRBD1. Germline-derived CDR1 and CDR2 are SQVTM and ANQGSEA. This CDR3 has 13 amino acids. The CDR3 DNA is TGCAGTTACTCGACAGGGGATAACTATGGCTACACCTTC. Its translation: CSYSTGDNYGYTF.

This chain links TRBV7-2 with TRBJ2-7; D is unclear. Per germline, CDR1 SGHTA and CDR2 FQGNSA. The CDR3 totals 16 residues. Trimming removed 6 bases at V and 5 bases at J, with 23 bases between. CDR3 in amino acids: CASSYSAGSVTHEQYF. CDR3 in DNA: TGTGCCAGCAGTTACTCGGCAGGCTCTGTGACCCACGAGCAGTACTTC.

This clonotype was seen many times. CDR3 nucleotides: TGTGCCAGCAGCCCAACCGGCAGACTAGCGGGAGCACCCTACGAGCAGTACTTC. Amino acids: CASSPTGRLAGAPYEQYF. The V call is TRBV7-8, the J call TRBJ2-7; 12 bases map to TRBD2. The CDR3 contains 18 residues. Germline V lookup: CDR1 SGHVS, CDR2 FQNEAQ. V was clipped by 5 bases and J by 2 bases; unmatched bases: 13.

This clonotype was seen only a few times. This rearrangement joins TRBV4-1 to TRBJ2-7; a possible D gene is TRBD2 (5 bases). V was pared by 1 base and J by 4 bases, with 26 bases between. This CDR3 is built from 19 residues. Germline V gene sequence: CDR1 MGHRA, CDR2 YSYEKL. CDR3 residues: CASSQAVKGSSNPRYEQYF. Here the CDR3 DNA reads TGCGCCAGCAGCCAAGCAGTCAAAGGGAGTTCCAACCCAAGGTACGAGCAGTACTTC.

The chain carries TRBV9 and TRBJ2-7, with D unclear. Trimming removed 4 bases from V and 4 bases from J, with 18 bases in between. The CDR3 totals 15 residues. In germline, CDR1 is SGDLS, CDR2 YYNGEE. CDR3 in DNA: TGTGCCAGCAGCCCCTTTGTAGGAGAGGTTTACGAGCAGTACTTC. Its translation: CASSPFVGEVYEQYF.

The rearrangement joins TRBV9 to TRBJ1-5; a weak D match, TRBD1 (5 bases). V lost 0 bases, J lost 4 bases, and 17 bases lay in between. The CDR3 loop spans 17 amino acids. In germline, CDR1 is SGDLS, CDR2 YYNGEE. The CDR3 bases are TGTGCCAGCAGCGTAGGGGGTAGGGGCTTAGGTAATCAGCCCCAGCATTTT. Amino acids: CASSVGGRGLGNQPQHF.

The V gene is TRBV5-1, the J gene TRBJ1-1; the D is unclear. This CDR3 region has 15 residues. V was cut by 0 bases and J by 1 base, with 10 bases left in between. Germline CDR1 reads SGHRS; CDR2 reads YFSETQ. DNA for the CDR3: TGCGCCAGCAGCTTGGCCCGGGCATGGAACACTGAAGCTTTCTTT. Translated, it gives CASSLARAWNTEAFF.

Details on this clonotype: This could be a read error, since a much larger clone is one nucleotide away. This sequence joins TRBV10-2 and TRBJ2-6; 12 positions match TRBD1. Germline V gene lookup returns CDR1 WSHSY and CDR2 SAAADI. This CDR3 spans 19 amino acids. CDR3 amino acids: CTSSDSGTGGGRGANVLTF. The CDR3 DNA reads as TGCACCAGCAGTGACTCCGGGACAGGGGGCGGGAGAGGGGCCAACGTCCTGACTTTC.

Regarding this clonotype: A much larger clone differs from this one at a single base, so this may be a read error. V is TRBV6-5 and J is TRBJ2-2; maybe TRBD2 (5 bases). Germline V gives CDR1 MNHEY, CDR2 SVGAGI. Trimming shortened V by 7 bases and J by 9 bases, and 15 bases separated the two germline ends. The CDR3 is 13 residues long. DNA of the CDR3: TGTGCCAGCAATGCCGTCGGGGTCCGGGAGCTGTTTTTT. Protein: CASNAVGVRELFF.

This clonotype was found a few times. The V gene is TRBV5-4, the J gene TRBJ2-7; D may be TRBD2 (5 bases). Germline CDR1 is SGHNT and CDR2 is YYREEE (reference sequence). The length of the CDR3 is 12 residues. Between the trimmed V and J ends, which lost 5 bases and 7 bases, there was a span of 13 bases. The CDR3 DNA follows: TGTGCCAGCAGTTACTACCCGGGAGAGCAGTACTTC. Its protein is CASSYYPGEQYF.

The chain is built from TRBV25-1 and TRBJ1-1; TRBD1 is a possible D gene (6 bases). The CDR3 totals 14 residues. The V and J ends lost 1 base and 5 bases respectively, with 11 bases between them. CDR1 MGHDK and CDR2 SYGVNS come from the germline V gene. In nucleotides, the CDR3 is TGTGCCAGCAGTGAATCAAAGGGGGGTACTGAAGCTTTCTTT. Encoded protein: CASSESKGGTEAFF.

Of note for this clonotype: The germline gene is not matched at one end of the junction; a read error may be the cause. This rearrangement joins TRBV25-1 to TRBJ1-5; no firm D call. This CDR3 is 15 amino acids long. Per the germline V gene, CDR1 is MGHDK and CDR2 is SYGVNS. CDR3 coding DNA: TGTGCCTGCAGTGCTATCGGCCAAGGCAATCAGCCCCAGCATTTT. Amino acids: CACSAIGQGNQPQHF.

This clonotype was detected many times. CDR3 DNA sequence: TGTGCCAGCAGCGTAGGTGGACAGGCGGACTCCTACGAGCAGTACTTC. Its translation: CASSVGGQADSYEQYF. This chain uses TRBV9 with TRBJ2-7, with TRBD1 matching over 7 bases. With 0 bases clipped from V and 0 bases from J, the junction kept 6 bases outside the gene matches. This CDR3 is 16 amino acids long. Germline V lookup: CDR1 SGDLS, CDR2 YYNGEE.

This clonotype was counted ten times or more. The chain joins TRBV9 to TRBJ1-4; 9 bases fit TRBD1. The CDR3 spans 14 residues. In germline, CDR1 is SGDLS, CDR2 YYNGEE. With V trimmed by 4 bases and J by 6 bases, 4 bases remained unmatched. The CDR3 protein is CASSLTGGDEKLFF. The CDR3 coding sequence is TGTGCCAGCAGCCTGACAGGGGGAGATGAAAAACTGTTTTTT. Full variable domain (rest looked up from reference TRBV9 and TRBJ1-4): DSGVTQTPKHLITATGQRVTLRCSPRSGDLSVYWYQQSLDQGLQFLIQYYNGEERAKGNILERFSAQQFPDLHSELNLSSLELGDSALYFCASSLTGGDEKLFFGSGTQLSVL.

This clonotype occurred many times. This sequence joins TRBV6-5 and TRBJ1-2, with D perhaps TRBD1 (6 bases). The germline V and J ends were trimmed by 5 bases and 2 bases, with 12 bases remaining between them. Germline V lookup: CDR1 MNHEY, CDR2 SVGAGI. The CDR3 sequence is 14 residues long. The CDR3 loop reads CASSTHRENYGYTF. In DNA form, the CDR3 reads TGTGCCAGCAGTACCCACAGGGAGAACTATGGCTACACCTTC.

This clonotype was counted a few times. This chain uses TRBV12-3 or TRBV12-4 with TRBJ2-5; D is possibly TRBD1 (6 bases). V lost 8 bases to trimming and J lost 2 bases, with 12 bases between them. The CDR3 has 13 residues. The CDR3 nucleotides are TGTGCCAGCTCACAGGGAAAACAAGAGACCCAGTACTTC. Protein product: CASSQGKQETQYF.

The sample holds many counts of this clonotype. This chain joins TRBV15 and TRBJ1-5; D not certain. Germline CDR1 is LNHNV and CDR2 is YYDKDF (reference sequence). The CDR3 loop spans 15 amino acids. The V gene lost 1 base and the J gene lost 5 bases, with 12 bases spanning the gap. The CDR3 DNA reads TGTGCCACCAGCAGAGGGCGGGTGCAACATCAGCCCCAGCATTTT. Translation gives CATSRGRVQHQPQHF.

This chain connects TRBV28 to TRBJ2-5; D is undetermined. Trimming pared 8 bases from V and 5 bases from J, leaving 27 bases between. CDR3 size: 17 residues. Germline-derived CDR1 and CDR2 are MDHEN and SYDVKM. The CDR3 protein is CASGLPHRRRISETQYF. In DNA form, the CDR3 reads TGTGCCAGCGGCCTTCCCCATCGGCGGAGAATTTCGGAGACCCAGTACTTC.

The rearrangement links TRBV29-1 to TRBJ1-2; 11 nucleotides match TRBD1. Germline CDR1 SQVTM, CDR2 ANQGSEA. Trimming at V came to 6 bases and at J to 4 bases, leaving 4 bases not matched to a gene. The CDR3 loop spans 13 amino acids. The CDR3 DNA is TGCAGCGTCGGGGACAGGGGGAGCTATGGCTACACCTTC. As protein: CSVGDRGSYGYTF.